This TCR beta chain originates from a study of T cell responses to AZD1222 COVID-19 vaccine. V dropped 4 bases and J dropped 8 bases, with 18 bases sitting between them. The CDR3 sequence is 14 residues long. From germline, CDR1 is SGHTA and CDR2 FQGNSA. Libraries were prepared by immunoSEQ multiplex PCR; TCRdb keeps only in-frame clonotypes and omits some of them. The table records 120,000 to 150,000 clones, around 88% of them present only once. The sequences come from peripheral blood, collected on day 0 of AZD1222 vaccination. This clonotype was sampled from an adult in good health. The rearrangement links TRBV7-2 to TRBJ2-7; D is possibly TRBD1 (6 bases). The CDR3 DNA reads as TGTGCCAGCAGCTCGACCGGGACACCCCCAAAGCAGTACTTC. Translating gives CASSSTGTPPKQYF.